This is a list of T cell receptor beta chains from one sample in a study of T cells expressing NK-cell markers. TCRdb re-called the 5' RACE reads; every CDR3 protein appears as one record, without DNA. Recorded for this sample: about 430,000 distinct CDR3 sequences. Sequencing was done on a sample of blood T cells: a sorted CD56 or NKG2C T cell subset, CD4+ or CD8+ T cells, or bulk PBMC T cells (not recorded which). The source of these receptors is a woman aged 45-65 years in good health. Each CDR3 is given with its conserved first and last residue.

V: TRBV20-1
J: TRBJ2-1
length: 14
CDR3: CSGRAGDPYNEQFF

V: TRBV12-3/TRBV12-4
J: TRBJ2-3
length: 13
CDR3: CASSHYSTDTQYF

V: TRBV12-5
J: TRBJ1-1
length: 13
CDR3: CASGLAGNTEAFF

V: TRBV12-3/TRBV12-4
J: TRBJ2-3
length: 16
CDR3: CASSPRQGARGDTQYF

V: TRBV14
J: TRBJ1-6
length: 15
CDR3: CASSRSGTGNSPLHF

V: TRBV12-3/TRBV12-4
J: TRBJ1-1
length: 15
CDR3: CASSRVPSGNTEAFF

V: TRBV7-3
J: TRBJ2-5
length: 15
CDR3: CASSPLAGDGETQYF

V: TRBV25-1
J: TRBJ1-1
length: 15
CDR3: CASSEFGIMNTEAFF

V: TRBV7-2
J: TRBJ2-3
length: 16
CDR3: CASSLVFGLGSDTQYF

V: TRBV5-4
J: TRBJ2-5
length: 14
CDR3: CASSEVGGEETQYF